A selection of T cell receptor beta chains follows, all from one sample in a study of response to subunit inactivated influenza vaccine. TCRdb passed the RT-PCR reads through MiXCR, listing each CDR3 protein once. This table has about 650,000 distinct CDR3 sequences, less than 20% appearing once. The sequences come from PBMCs from blood, collected 11 to 12 days after vaccination. The source of these receptors is a man aged 45 to 65 who received an inactivated influenza vaccine. Both conserved end residues are part of each CDR3. A D gene is named only where the DNA matches it firmly. Only some rows state a clone size, as once, few, many or a class for expanded clones.

clone size	D gene	V gene	J gene	CDR3 protein	CDR3 DNA
.	.	TRBV28	TRBJ2-1	CASLSSGHNEQFF	TGTGCCAGCCTGTCTTCAGGACACAATGAGCAGTTCTTC
.	.	TRBV11-2	TRBJ1-5	CASSFDRFQPQHF	TGTGCCAGCAGCTTCGACAGATTCCAGCCCCAGCATTTT
.	.	TRBV5-1	TRBJ1-1	CASSWRANTEAFF	TGCGCCAGCAGCTGGAGGGCAAACACTGAAGCTTTCTTT
few	.	TRBV25-1	TRBJ1-6	CASSYRDNSPLHF	TGTGCCAGCAGTTACAGGGATAATTCACCCCTCCACTTT
.	TRBD1	TRBV11-1	TRBJ2-3	CASVRAGQGYSATDTQYF	TGTGCCAGCGTCCGGGCGGGACAGGGTTATTCGGCCACAGATACGCAGTATTTT
.	TRBD2	TRBV7-9	TRBJ2-1	CASSPLASGGHNEQFF	TGTGCCAGCAGCCCCCTGGCTAGCGGGGGACACAATGAGCAGTTCTTC
.	TRBD1	TRBV20-1	TRBJ2-1	CSARPLTGPNPNEQFF	TGCAGTGCTCGACCCCTGACAGGGCCAAACCCGAATGAGCAGTTCTTC
.	TRBD2	TRBV4-1	TRBJ2-5	CASSDGLVQETQYF	TGCGCCAGCAGCGACGGACTAGTACAAGAGACCCAGTACTTC
many	.	TRBV6-5	TRBJ2-6	CASSYDSGANVLTF	TGTGCCAGCAGTTACGACTCTGGGGCCAACGTCCTGACTTTC
.	.	TRBV11-2	TRBJ2-1	CASSFLAGSNEQFF	TGTGCCAGCAGCTTTTTGGCAGGGAGCAATGAGCAGTTCTTC
.	TRBD1	TRBV10-3	TRBJ2-7	CAITTGQTYEQYF	TGTGCCATCACTACGGGACAGACCTACGAGCAGTACTTC
.	.	TRBV6-1	TRBJ2-5	CASSGTRAQETQYF	TGTGCCAGCAGTGGCACCCGGGCTCAAGAGACCCAGTACTTC
.	.	TRBV4-3	TRBJ2-2	CASSQEMWGNTGELFF	TGCGCCAGCAGCCAAGAAATGTGGGGGAACACCGGGGAGCTGTTTTTT
few	.	TRBV2	TRBJ2-1	CASKIQQSSYNEQFF	TGTGCCAGCAAAATACAACAAAGCTCCTACAATGAGCAGTTCTTC
few	.	TRBV7-9	TRBJ1-1	CASSLADTMNTEAFF	TGTGCCAGCAGCTTAGCGGACACCATGAACACTGAAGCTTTCTTT
.	.	TRBV7-9	TRBJ2-2	CASSSWAGANTGELFF	TGTGCCAGCAGCTCCTGGGCAGGGGCGAACACCGGGGAGCTGTTTTTT
few	TRBD2	TRBV29-1	TRBJ2-3	CSAEREGLRDTQYF	TGCAGCGCCGAGCGGGAGGGCCTCCGAGATACGCAGTATTTT
few	.	TRBV12-3/TRBV12-4	TRBJ1-4	CASSLFGEKLFF	TGTGCCAGCAGTTTATTTGGTGAAAAACTGTTTTTT
.	.	TRBV3-1	TRBJ1-1	CASSPRDGGVYTEAFF	TGTGCCAGCAGCCCCAGGGATGGGGGAGTGTACACTGAAGCTTTCTTT
many	TRBD2	TRBV5-1	TRBJ2-5	CASSSPSGGRRETQYF	TGCGCCAGCAGCTCCCCTTCGGGGGGGCGCAGGGAGACCCAGTACTTC
many	TRBD2	TRBV7-2	TRBJ2-7	CASSRGAYEQYF	TGTGCCAGCAGCCGGGGGGCCTACGAGCAGTACTTC
few	.	TRBV12-3/TRBV12-4	TRBJ2-7	CASSFDAGPSYEQYF	TGTGCCAGCAGTTTCGATGCGGGACCCTCCTACGAGCAGTACTTC
.	.	TRBV7-2	TRBJ1-2	CASSPGVLGYTF	TGTGCCAGCAGCCCAGGGGTATTAGGCTACACCTTC
few	.	TRBV12-3/TRBV12-4	TRBJ2-1	CASSFGSTYNEQFF	TGTGCCAGCAGTTTCGGAAGTACCTACAATGAGCAGTTCTTC
.	.	TRBV12-3/TRBV12-4	TRBJ2-1	CASSAGFSSYNEQFF	TGTGCCAGCAGTGCAGGTTTTAGCTCCTACAATGAGCAGTTCTTC
many	.	TRBV7-9	TRBJ2-3	CASTIGGTQYF	TGTGCCAGCACGATAGGGGGGACGCAGTATTTT
few	TRBD2	TRBV7-6	TRBJ2-1	CASSPRLALHEQFF	TGTGCCAGCAGTCCGCGACTAGCGTTACATGAGCAGTTCTTC
many	TRBD2	TRBV2	TRBJ2-7	CASSLAGGEYEQYF	TGTGCCAGCAGCCTAGCGGGTGGGGAATACGAGCAGTACTTC
.	.	TRBV16	TRBJ2-7	CASSHSTISTYEQYF	TGTGCCAGCAGCCACTCGACGATTTCAACCTACGAGCAGTACTTC
few	.	TRBV4-2	TRBJ2-3	CASSQDRYGDTQYF	TGTGCCAGCAGCCAAGACCGGTATGGGGATACGCAGTATTTT
many	.	TRBV3-1	TRBJ2-6	CASSSSWEISGANVLTF	TGTGCCAGCAGCAGTAGCTGGGAGATCTCTGGGGCCAACGTCCTGACTTTC
.	TRBD1	TRBV13	TRBJ2-7	CASSDYTSSTGNYEQYF	TGTGCCAGCAGCGATTATACTAGTTCGACAGGGAACTACGAGCAGTACTTC
many	.	TRBV7-6	TRBJ1-2	CASSLAMGAGPSANYGYTF	TGTGCCAGCAGCTTAGCGATGGGGGCAGGGCCTTCAGCTAACTATGGCTACACCTTC
few	.	TRBV12-3/TRBV12-4	TRBJ1-2	CASSLDSFNYGYTF	TGTGCCAGCAGCCTAGACAGTTTTAACTATGGCTACACCTTC
few	TRBD2	TRBV12-3/TRBV12-4	TRBJ2-3	CASSFFRGSGGADTQYF	TGTGCCAGCAGTTTCTTTCGTGGTAGCGGGGGGGCGGATACGCAGTATTTT
few	TRBD1	TRBV6-1	TRBJ1-6	CASTPGQGVSPLHF	TGTGCCAGCACGCCGGGACAGGGCGTCTCACCCCTCCACTTT
.	.	TRBV27	TRBJ1-1	CASRAGRTMNTEAFF	TGTGCCAGCAGGGCGGGAAGAACCATGAACACTGAAGCTTTCTTT
many	TRBD2	TRBV12-3/TRBV12-4	TRBJ2-2	CASSLILAGGELFF	TGTGCCAGCAGTTTAATACTAGCGGGGGGGGAGCTGTTTTTT
.	.	TRBV5-1	TRBJ2-5	CASSLSPTIGETQYF	TGCGCCAGCAGCTTAAGTCCTACAATTGGGGAGACCCAGTACTTC
few	.	TRBV3-1	TRBJ2-7	CASSQGRDGDHEQYF	TGTGCCAGCAGCCAAGGGCGGGACGGGGATCACGAGCAGTACTTC
few	.	TRBV9	TRBJ2-7	CASSSSRDLYF	TGTGCCAGCAGCTCTAGTCGGGATTTATACTTC
.	.	TRBV6-1	TRBJ1-6	CASSRTSQTPLHF	TGTGCCAGCAGTCGGACTTCCCAAACCCCCCTCCACTTT
many	TRBD1	TRBV7-2	TRBJ2-1	CASSPASARGQNEQFF	TGTGCCAGCAGCCCTGCTTCGGCCAGGGGGCAGAATGAGCAGTTCTTC
.	TRBD2	TRBV7-8	TRBJ2-1	CASSSMGLVGYEQFF	TGTGCCAGCAGCTCAATGGGACTAGTTGGCTATGAGCAGTTCTTC
.	.	TRBV14	TRBJ2-7	CASRMDPYEQYF	TGTGCCAGCAGGATGGACCCCTACGAGCAGTACTTC
.	.	TRBV7-8	TRBJ1-5	CASSLGSGRIYNQPQHF	TGTGCCAGCAGCTTAGGGTCGGGACGGATATACAATCAGCCCCAGCATTTT
few	TRBD1	TRBV11-2	TRBJ2-5	CASRGGAETQYF	TGTGCCAGCAGAGGGGGCGCCGAGACCCAGTACTTC
.	TRBD1	TRBV24-1	TRBJ2-3	CATSELLPGQGADTQYF	TGTGCCACCAGTGAACTCCTCCCGGGACAGGGGGCAGATACGCAGTATTTT